This TCR beta chain is from a study of shared clonotypes between healthy human individuals. Per sorted-subset replicate PCR, input was approximately 210 ng DNA, representing 30,000 or so T cell genomes. Libraries were prepared by immunoSEQ multiplex PCR; TCRdb keeps only in-frame clonotypes and omits some of them. The sample yields about 2 million clones, about 95% seen once. The CDR3 is 17 amino acids. Per the germline V gene, CDR1 is SGHDN and CDR2 is FVKESK. The ends lost 0 bases at V and 2 bases at J; junction bases unmatched: 7. Naive CD8 isolation took CD45RO-negative cells positively selected for CCR7 and excluded terminally differentiated effector memory CD45RA+ cells. Findings of the study overall: Larger richness was generally estimated for naive than memory subsets. What rarefaction showed was incomplete sorted-subset sequencing despite large depth.

Comment on this clone: Its antigen is still unknown.

This rearrangement joins TRBV14 to TRBJ2-5; 9 bases agree with TRBD2. Sequencing input: naive CD8+ T cells sorted from blood. The sequence derives from a man aged 18 to 30 in good health. CDR3 DNA: TGTGCCAGCAGCCAAGATAGCGTGCTAGCGGGGCAAGAGACCCAGTACTTC. Encoded protein: CASSQDSVLAGQETQYF.